Below are 10 T cell receptor beta chains sequenced from a single sample in a study of cytomegalovirus exposure and HLA in healthy donors. TCRdb's copy holds only in-frame clones and misses some; the assay was immunoSEQ multiplex PCR. The repertoire holds approximately 110,000 clones, more than 85% seen once, with 4% in the top ten. Source material: PBMCs. These receptors originate from a woman aged 18-30 years in good health and CMV-seropositive.

The chain joins TRBV30 to TRBJ1-1, with 8 bases matching TRBD1. V shed 6 bases and J 1 base; nucleotides not matched to a gene: 13. The CDR3 loop spans 16 amino acids. The germline V gene encodes CDR1 GTSNPN and CDR2 SVGIG (reference sequence). CDR3 sequence: CACSRVDRVENTEAFF. The CDR3 nucleotides read TGTGCCTGCTCGAGGGTGGACAGGGTGGAGAACACTGAAGCTTTCTTT.

This chain links TRBV7-9 with TRBJ2-7, with 11 bases matching TRBD2. The CDR3 is made up of 15 amino acids. Per germline, CDR1 SEHNR and CDR2 FQNEAQ (reference sequence). V dropped 5 bases and J dropped 4; count of bases not matched to a gene: 7. The CDR3 nucleotides read TGTGCCAGCAGCGATTTAGCGGGAGGGGTATACGAGCAGTACTTC. Protein product: CASSDLAGGVYEQYF.

The rearrangement uses TRBV19 and TRBJ2-7; 8 bases are shared with TRBD1. Germline V CDR1 and CDR2: LNHDA, SQIVND (reference sequence). Unmatched junction bases numbered 9, after V lost 5 bases and J lost 0 bases. The CDR3 contains 16 residues. DNA for the CDR3: TGTGCCAGTAGTTTAGGATCAGGGGGCATCTCCTACGAGCAGTACTTC. Translated, it gives CASSLGSGGISYEQYF.

This sequence joins TRBV6-6 and TRBJ2-7; unclear D gene. CDR1 is MNHNY and CDR2 is SVGAGI in the germline V gene (reference sequence). Trimming took 2 bases from V and 2 from J, leaving 7 bases between them. CDR3 length: 13 residues. The CDR3 sequence: CASSYPSAYEQYF. For the CDR3, the DNA is TGTGCCAGCAGTTACCCGAGTGCCTACGAGCAGTACTTC.

The V and J genes are TRBV6-1 and TRBJ2-1; TRBD1 aligns across 9 bases. Germline V gives CDR1 MNHNS, CDR2 SASEGT. The CDR3 contains 15 residues. Germline trimming cut 6 bases from V and 0 bases from J; bases unmatched to any gene: 3. This chain's CDR3 is CASSETGGSYNEQFF. CDR3 nucleotide sequence: TGTGCCAGCAGCGAGACAGGGGGCTCCTACAATGAGCAGTTCTTC.

The CDR3 region is CASSFRAGAGTDTQYF. CDR3 nucleotide sequence: TGTGCCAGCAGCTTCAGAGCGGGGGCCGGCACAGATACGCAGTATTTT. This rearrangement joins TRBV11-3 to TRBJ2-3, with TRBD2 identical over 8 bases. CDR1 is SGHNT and CDR2 is YENEEA in the germline V gene. The V segment lost 3 bases and the J segment 1 base; nucleotides outside the gene matches: 6. The CDR3 is made up of 16 amino acids.

V and J are TRBV7-2 and TRBJ1-1, with 9 positions matching TRBD1. The CDR3 contains 14 residues. J was trimmed by 3 bases and V by 5 bases; bases with no gene match: 4. Germline V gene data show CDR1 as SGHTA and CDR2 as FQGNSA. CDR3 DNA sequence: TGTGCCAGCAGCCGGGGACAGGGCTACACTGAAGCTTTCTTT. It translates to CASSRGQGYTEAFF.

CDR3 DNA sequence: TGTGCCAGCAGCCCCGACGGGGGGAACACCGGGGAGCTGTTTTTT. Its translation: CASSPDGGNTGELFF. The rearrangement uses TRBV5-6 and TRBJ2-2; possible D gene TRBD2, 6 bases. Germline CDR1 and CDR2: SGHDT and YYEEEE. The CDR3 totals 15 residues. V shed 4 bases and J shed 1 base, with 11 bases lying between them.

The chain carries TRBV21-1 and TRBJ1-1; the table calls TRBD1, which could not be checked here. TRBV21-1 is termed a pseudogene. The CDR3 length is 15 residues. CDR3 DNA sequence: TGTGCCAGCTCCGGGACAGGGGGCAAGGACACTGAAGCTTTCTTT. It specifies CASSGTGGKDTEAFF.

The genes are TRBV6-5 and TRBJ1-2, with D possibly matching TRBD1 (5 bases). There are 12 residues in the CDR3. Deletions cut 5 bases from V and 6 bases from J, with 10 bases between. Germline CDR1 reads MNHEY; CDR2 reads SVGAGI. For the CDR3, the DNA is TGTGCCAGCAGTAATATAGGGGATGGCTACACCTTC. Encoded protein: CASSNIGDGYTF.